This is a list of T cell receptor beta chains from one sample in a study of long-term antiretroviral therapy in people with HIV. Data came from immunoSEQ multiplex PCR; TCRdb stores just in-frame clones and leaves some out. The sample carries 15,000 or so clones, 88% recorded once. The sequences come from unsorted PBMCs, collected 2.1 years after starting antiretroviral therapy. These receptors were obtained from a woman aged 35 to 49 with HIV. CDR3s include the opening cysteine and the closing phenylalanine or tryptophan. D genes are given only for firm matches. Clone size, where shown, is once, few, many, or a class for clones that have expanded.

v_call	j_call	d_call	clone_size	cdr3_aa	cdr3_nt
TRBV7-2	TRBJ1-2	TRBD1	NA	CASSEQGAPVGYGYTF	TGTGCCAGCAGCGAACAGGGGGCCCCAGTAGGATATGGCTACACCTTC
TRBV7-3	TRBJ2-1	NA	NA	CASSRAQGGPQSEQFF	TGTGCCAGCAGCCGGGCACAGGGGGGGCCGCAATCGGAGCAGTTCTTC
TRBV4-3	TRBJ2-1	NA	NA	CASQDTGHGGQFF	TGCGCCAGCCAAGACACAGGGCATGGCGGGCAGTTCTTC
TRBV18	TRBJ2-2	NA	once	CASSPQAENTGELFF	TGTGCCAGCTCACCCCAGGCGGAGAACACCGGGGAGCTGTTTTTT
TRBV9	TRBJ1-2	TRBD1	NA	CASSVGEGASYGYTF	TGTGCCAGCAGCGTTGGTGAGGGGGCCAGCTATGGCTACACCTTC
TRBV11-2	TRBJ2-5	NA	NA	CASSPGRARGLYQETQYF	TGTGCCAGCAGCCCCGGACGCGCGAGGGGGTTGTACCAAGAGACCCAGTACTTC
TRBV6-6	TRBJ2-5	NA	NA	CASKGTQETQYF	TGTGCCAGCAAAGGAACCCAAGAGACCCAGTACTTC
TRBV10-3	TRBJ2-2	TRBD1	NA	CAIRDRENTGELFF	TGTGCCATCAGGGACAGGGAGAACACCGGGGAGCTGTTTTTT
TRBV7-2	TRBJ2-1	TRBD2	NA	CASSPRTSGGAKFF	TGTGCCAGCAGTCCCCGGACTAGCGGGGGGGCAAAGTTCTTC
TRBV18	TRBJ2-5	TRBD1	NA	CASSVFRDRSGWGETQYF	TGTGCCAGCTCAGTATTCCGGGACAGGAGCGGTTGGGGAGAGACCCAGTACTTC
TRBV7-9	TRBJ1-4	NA	NA	CASSVVGSGEKLFF	TGTGCCAGCAGTGTCGTCGGGTCGGGGGAAAAACTGTTTTTT
TRBV9	TRBJ2-7	TRBD2	NA	CASSVDSGGTSYEQYF	TGTGCCAGCAGCGTAGACAGCGGGGGGACCTCCTACGAGCAGTACTTC